This entry lists 27 T cell receptor beta chains sequenced from one sample in a study of human T cells and chemical hapten exposure. One entry per CDR3 protein, called by TCRdb with MiXCR from the RACE reads. There are 150,000 to 200,000 distinct CDR3 sequences in the sample; about 22% occur only once, and under 7.5% lies in the top ten. The time point denotes: patch test 1, 2 weeks after DPC sensitization. Regarding treatment: therapeutic diphenylcyclopropenone sensitization with weekly scalp DPC. The sequencing here drew on whole blood, taken in connection with sensitization to the hapten diphenylcyclopropenone (DPC). These receptors were collected from a woman between 50 and 59 years old with alopecia areata. Some clones in this sample may be carry-over from other donors' samples.

The chain joins TRBV10-3 to TRBJ2-1; TRBD2 agrees at 11 bases. V shed 7 bases, J shed 5 bases, and the junction held 4 bases outside the gene matches. The CDR3 loop spans 14 amino acids. Germline assignment: CDR1 ENHRY and CDR2 SYGVKD. CDR3 loop: CAITGTSGHNEQFF. CDR3 coding DNA: TGTGCCATCACGGGGACTAGCGGTCACAATGAGCAGTTCTTC.

V is TRBV5-1 and J is TRBJ2-7; D not resolved. CDR1 is SGHRS, CDR2 YFSETQ, per germline. This CDR3 has 12 amino acids. The V and J ends lost 3 bases and 6 bases respectively, with 10 bases between them. The CDR3: CASSWEKGEQYF. As DNA, the CDR3 is TGCGCCAGCAGCTGGGAAAAGGGCGAGCAGTACTTC.

The chain carries TRBV29-1 and TRBJ1-2, with D maybe TRBD1 (5 bases). Germline V lookup: CDR1 SQVTM, CDR2 ANQGSEA. The CDR3 extends over 11 amino acids. CDR3 bases: TGCAGGCTTGACAGAGATTATGGCTACACCTTC. Encoded protein: CRLDRDYGYTF. Together with reference TRBV29-1 and TRBJ1-2, the CDR3 gives the full variable domain: SAVISQKPSRDICQRGTSLTIQCQVDSQVTMMFWYRQQPGQSLTLIATANQGSEATYESGFVIDKFPISRPNLTFSTLTVSNMSPEDSSIYLCRLDRDYGYTFGSGTRLTVV.

For this clonotype: A much larger clone differs by one base, so this may be a read error. The rearrangement joins TRBV29-1 to TRBJ1-1; D possibly corresponds to TRBD1 (6 bases). Germline CDR1 SQVTM, CDR2 ANQGSEA. V lost 4 bases and J lost 1, with 16 bases in between. The CDR3 contains 15 residues. DNA for the CDR3: TGCAGCGTTGGGGCTGTACGGGGGGCGAACACTGAAGCTTTCTTT. Translated: CSVGAVRGANTEAFF.

There are a few counts of this clonotype. The chain is built from TRBV7-2 and TRBJ2-4; a weak D match, TRBD1 (5 bases). Per germline, CDR1 SGHTA and CDR2 FQGNSA. V lost 4 bases and J lost 5, with 15 bases in between. This CDR3 has 15 residues. CDR3 nucleotide sequence: TGTGCCAGCAGCTACCCCCGGCCCAGGGAAAACATTCAGTACTTC. It is translated as CASSYPRPRENIQYF.

The CDR3 protein is CASSLAGGALHTEAFF. The DNA for the CDR3 is TGTGCCAGCAGTTTAGCCGGGGGGGCCCTCCACACTGAAGCTTTCTTT. This chain uses TRBV28 with TRBJ1-1; weak D call: TRBD1 (6 bases). The CDR3 spans 16 residues. Germline CDR1 reads MDHEN; CDR2 reads SYDVKM. V lost 2 bases and J lost 3, with 16 bases in between.

This clonotype has a single count. This chain links TRBV5-1 with TRBJ1-6; D is possibly TRBD1 (5 bases). V was pared by 2 bases and J by 9 bases, with 9 bases between. The CDR3 covers 13 residues. Germline V gene lookup returns CDR1 SGHRS and CDR2 YFSETQ. The CDR3 spells CASSLGRGSPLHF. The CDR3 DNA sequence: TGCGCCAGCAGCTTAGGAAGGGGTTCACCCCTCCACTTT.

V is TRBV7-9 and J is TRBJ2-1; the D call may be TRBD1 or TRBD2 (6 bases each). V was pared by 0 bases and J by 8 bases, with 14 bases between. Germline lookup yields CDR1 SEHNR and CDR2 FQNEAQ (reference sequence). The CDR3 has 15 amino acids. Here the CDR3 reads CASSLALKGEDEQFF. The CDR3 DNA reads TGTGCCAGCAGCTTAGCGCTGAAGGGGGAGGATGAGCAGTTCTTC.

The genes are TRBV7-2 and TRBJ2-3, with TRBD2 matching over 8 bases. The junction had 5 bases not matched to a gene; V was cut back by 1 base and J by 5 bases. In germline, CDR1 is SGHTA, CDR2 FQGNSA. The CDR3 runs 15 residues. CDR3 in amino acids: CASSLVAGGVDTQYF. The CDR3 nucleotides are TGTGCCAGCAGCTTAGTGGCGGGAGGAGTAGATACGCAGTATTTT.

This clonotype appeared a few times. This chain links TRBV5-1 with TRBJ2-3; D not resolved. CDR1 is SGHRS and CDR2 is YFSETQ in the germline V gene. Trimming took 4 bases from V and 0 from J, leaving 12 bases between them. This CDR3 has 15 residues. CDR3 in amino acids: CASSTEGGSTDTQYF. CDR3 DNA sequence: TGCGCCAGCAGCACGGAAGGCGGTAGCACAGATACGCAGTATTTT.

CDR3 residues: CSVVSTSADTQYF. For the CDR3, the DNA is TGCAGCGTTGTTTCGACTTCGGCAGATACGCAGTATTTT. The V and J genes are TRBV29-1 and TRBJ2-3; no clear D. Trimming cost V 4 bases and J 4 bases, with 12 bases left between them. The CDR3 has 13 amino acids. CDR1 SQVTM and CDR2 ANQGSEA come from the germline V gene.

The chain couples TRBV20-1 to TRBJ2-3, with 7 bases aligning to TRBD2. CDR3 size: 14 residues. CDR1 is DFQATT, CDR2 SNEGSKA, per germline (reference sequence). V gave up 6 bases and J gave up 4 bases; unmatched junction bases: 10. DNA of the CDR3: TGCAGTGCGGGGACGGGAGGTAGTGCAGATACGCAGTATTTT. Residues: CSAGTGGSADTQYF.

This rearrangement joins TRBV7-2 to TRBJ2-5; 7 nucleotides agree with TRBD2. The V and J ends lost 5 bases and 4 bases, in that order; junction bases with no gene match: 7. Germline-derived CDR1 and CDR2 are SGHTA and FQGNSA. This CDR3 is 14 amino acids long. This CDR3 is CASSPRLARETQYF. In DNA, the CDR3 is TGTGCCAGCAGCCCGAGACTAGCTCGAGAGACCCAGTACTTC.

This clonotype has only a few counts. V is TRBV19 and J is TRBJ1-1; 8 bases align to TRBD1. The CDR3 consists of 14 residues. Looked up from germline, CDR1 is LNHDA and CDR2 is SQIVND (reference sequence). The junction had 4 bases not matched to a gene; V was cut back by 1 base and J by 6 bases. CDR3 loop: CASSIVPGGPEAFF. In nucleotides, the CDR3 is TGTGCCAGTAGTATAGTTCCAGGGGGCCCTGAAGCTTTCTTT.

This clonotype occurred a few times. The chain employs TRBV20-1 and TRBJ2-7; D tentatively fits TRBD1 or TRBD2 (5 bases each). Germline V gene sequence: CDR1 DFQATT, CDR2 SNEGSKA (reference sequence). The CDR3 length is 13 residues. The ends were cut back, 6 bases at V and 6 bases at J, with 18 bases in the middle. CDR3 loop: CSAQPGLASEQYF. CDR3 sequence (DNA): TGCAGTGCCCAGCCGGGGCTAGCTAGCGAGCAGTACTTC.

This clonotype was counted between two and nine times. The rearrangement uses TRBV18 and TRBJ1-3, with 7 positions matching TRBD1. The length of the CDR3 is 15 residues. V dropped 3 bases and J dropped 0; count of bases not matched to a gene: 2. Looked up from germline, CDR1 is KGHSH and CDR2 is LQKENI. Here the CDR3 reads CASSPGQHSGNTIYF. In DNA form, the CDR3 reads TGTGCCAGCTCACCGGGACAGCACTCTGGAAACACCATATATTTT.

CDR3 protein: CSVGTGAFVFEQFF. CDR3 nucleotides: TGCAGCGTTGGCACAGGAGCCTTCGTTTTTGAGCAGTTCTTC. The genes are TRBV29-1 and TRBJ2-1; weak D call: TRBD1 (5 bases). Germline lookup yields CDR1 SQVTM and CDR2 ANQGSEA. The length of the CDR3 is 14 residues. V gave up 4 bases and J gave up 9 bases, with 19 bases separating them.

This chain connects TRBV29-1 to TRBJ1-2; 10 positions match TRBD1. The length of the CDR3 is 12 residues. Trimming removed 6 bases from V and 7 bases from J; junction bases left unmatched: 5. CDR1 is SQVTM and CDR2 is ANQGSEA in the germline V gene. CDR3 in DNA: TGCAGCGTCTTGACAGGGGGCTTTGGCTACACCTTC. This codes for CSVLTGGFGYTF.

The genes are TRBV7-6 and TRBJ2-1, with 10 nucleotides matching TRBD2. V shed 1 base, J shed 6 bases, and the junction held 6 bases outside the gene matches. Germline V CDR1 and CDR2: SGHVS, FNYEAQ. This CDR3 is built from 16 residues. This chain's CDR3 is CASSLGQSGRGNEQFF. The CDR3 coding sequence is TGTGCCAGCAGCTTAGGTCAGAGCGGGAGGGGCAATGAGCAGTTCTTC.

This clonotype was observed a handful of times. V and J are TRBV3-1 and TRBJ1-2, with TRBD1 matching 7 bases. The germline V gene encodes CDR1 LGHDT and CDR2 YNNKEL (reference sequence). V was clipped by 3 bases and J by 7 bases; unmatched bases: 8. The CDR3 is made up of 14 amino acids. The CDR3 loop reads CASSQLDRAGGYTF. CDR3 sequence (DNA): TGTGCCAGCAGCCAGCTCGACAGGGCGGGTGGCTACACCTTC.

This sequence joins TRBV11-2 and TRBJ2-3; no definite D call. The CDR3 loop spans 13 amino acids. The germline V gene encodes CDR1 SGHAT and CDR2 FQNNGV. V was cut by 2 bases and J by 6 bases, with 9 bases left in between. The CDR3 nucleotides are TGTGCCAGCAGCTTAAGTTCCGGGGATACGCAGTATTTT. Protein: CASSLSSGDTQYF. The entire variable domain, with the rest obtained from reference TRBV11-2 and TRBJ2-3, is as follows: EAGVAQSPRYKIIEKRQSVAFWCNPISGHATLYWYQQILGQGPKLLIQFQNNGVVDDSQLPKDRFSAERLKGVDSTLKIQPAKLEDSAVYLCASSLSSGDTQYFGPGTRLTVL.

This clonotype has more than one count but fewer than ten. CDR3 in amino acids: CASRTTSGASDTQYF. The CDR3, as DNA: TGTGCCAGCAGAACAACTAGCGGGGCGTCAGATACGCAGTATTTT. The rearrangement joins TRBV7-9 to TRBJ2-3; TRBD2 aligns across 10 bases. The trim removed 6 bases at V and 4 bases at J, leaving 7 bases unmatched. The CDR3 extends over 15 amino acids. Germline V lookup: CDR1 SEHNR, CDR2 FQNEAQ (reference sequence). The full variable domain, rest sourced from reference TRBV7-9 and TRBJ2-3, is DTGVSQNPRHKITKRGQNVTFRCDPISEHNRLYWYRQTLGQGPEFLTYFQNEAQLEKSRLLSDRFSAERPKGSFSTLEIQRTEQGDSAMYLCASRTTSGASDTQYFGPGTRLTVL.

This chain links TRBV28 with TRBJ1-4, with D tentatively TRBD1 (6 bases). This CDR3 spans 15 amino acids. Between the trimmed V and J ends, which lost 3 bases and 4 bases, there was a span of 12 bases. Germline CDR1 reads MDHEN; CDR2 reads SYDVKM. Written as DNA, the CDR3 is TGTGCCAGCAGTTTCCCGACAGGTGGTAATGAAAAACTGTTTTTT. Translated: CASSFPTGGNEKLFF.

A few counts support this clonotype. The rearrangement joins TRBV20-1 to TRBJ1-2; a weak D match, TRBD1 (5 bases). Germline lookup yields CDR1 DFQATT and CDR2 SNEGSKA (reference sequence). Trimming shortened V by 6 bases and J by 6 bases, and 17 bases separated the two germline ends. This CDR3 is 13 amino acids long. This CDR3 is CSATMPDSNGYTF. CDR3 sequence (DNA): TGCAGTGCCACTATGCCCGACAGCAATGGCTACACCTTC.

The genes are TRBV29-1 and TRBJ2-1, with 7 bases lining up with TRBD1. Losses at the gene ends were 5 bases for V and 5 bases for J; bases not matched to a gene: 6. The CDR3 loop spans 13 amino acids. Germline V CDR1 and CDR2: SQVTM, ANQGSEA. The CDR3 is CSVIGTANNEQFF. The DNA for the CDR3 is TGCAGCGTTATCGGGACAGCCAACAATGAGCAGTTCTTC.

V gene TRBV15 combines with J gene TRBJ2-3; 9 nucleotides align to TRBD2. Germline CDR1 LNHNV, CDR2 YYDKDF (reference sequence). The CDR3 covers 16 residues. The trim removed 0 bases at V and 9 bases at J, leaving 10 bases unmatched. This chain's CDR3 is CATSRDLAGGPLTQYF. In DNA form, the CDR3 reads TGTGCCACCAGCAGAGATTTGGCGGGAGGGCCATTGACGCAGTATTTT.

V usage is TRBV27 and J usage is TRBJ2-7; D is possibly TRBD1 or TRBD2 (5 bases each). The CDR3 runs to 14 residues. The germline V gene has CDR1 MNHEY and CDR2 SMNVEV (reference sequence). V was shortened by 5 bases and J by 2 bases, with 13 bases between the two germline ends. The CDR3 here is CASSQIGAAYEQYF. For the CDR3, the DNA is TGTGCCAGCAGTCAGATCGGGGCGGCCTACGAGCAGTACTTC.